The sequence of this T cell receptor (beta chain) was determined in a study of T cells in Graves' hyperthyroidism and ophthalmopathy. Each ophthalmopathy patient scored at least 3 on the Clinical Activity Score and at least 4 on NOSPECS grade, with duration under 3 months. In making diagnoses, clinical symptoms, serum thyroxine and TRAb, thyroid ultrasound and orbital computed tomography were all used. The PBMCs had their origin in around 10 ml of fresh peripheral blood. Per the germline V gene, CDR1 is MNHEY and CDR2 is SVGAGI. This CDR3 region has 14 residues. V shed 6 bases and J 0 bases; nucleotides not matched to a gene: 4. This clonotype was seen ten or more times. Its antigen is undetermined. The investigators amplified TCR beta CDR3 regions from RNA transcripts. A first-round RT-PCR of the TCR CDR3 used the HTBI primer set. TCRdb analysed the multiplex PCR reads with MiXCR anew, one entry per CDR3 protein. This sample yields 300,000 to 350,000 distinct CDR3 sequences, of which approximately 18% are seen a single time; 15% to 19% belongs to the top ten.

Study results and caveats: Median prediction lead before ophthalmopathy onset was around seven months with the model.

Sequenced: blood. V usage is TRBV6-5 and J usage is TRBJ2-7; 8 bases fit TRBD1. The source of this sequence is a woman in her forties with Graves' ophthalmopathy. DNA for the CDR3: TGTGCCAGCAGCCAGGACAGGGACTCCTACGAGCAGTACTTC. Translation gives CASSQDRDSYEQYF.